The 19 T cell receptor beta chains presented below share a single source sample, sequenced in a study of CD8+CD57+ T cells in acquired aplastic anemia. Genomic DNA templated the TCR beta VDJ and CDR3 profiling. TCRdb fed the reads into MiXCR, producing one record per CDR3 protein. The sample consists of about 470,000 distinct CDR3 sequences, approximately 33% of them appearing once. Patients included in sequencing had previously demonstrated CD8+CD57+ cell expansion by flow cytometry. Sequenced input: sorted CD4+, CD8+, or CD8+CD57+ T cells (not recorded which) from PBMCs. The source of these receptors is a human donor with aplastic anemia.

Only a few counts were recorded for this clonotype. J is TRBJ1-2 and V is TRBV5-4; no firm D call. Trimming shortened V by 0 bases and J by 9 bases, and 18 bases separated the two germline ends. The CDR3 has 15 residues. In germline, CDR1 is SGHNT, CDR2 YYREEE (reference sequence). CDR3 sequence reads: CASSLEVGQVFRYTF. CDR3 nucleotide sequence: TGTGCCAGCAGCTTGGAAGTAGGGCAGGTTTTTCGCTACACCTTC.

This clonotype was seen only a few times. The chain joins TRBV5-8 to TRBJ2-5, with D unclear. This CDR3 is 13 amino acids long. V lost 8 bases and J 5 bases, leaving 16 bases between the germline ends. Germline-derived CDR1 and CDR2 are SGHTS and YDEGEE. The CDR3 sequence: CASHLGSTETQYF. The CDR3 coding sequence is TGTGCCAGTCATCTGGGCTCCACGGAGACCCAGTACTTC. The full variable domain, with the rest looked up from reference TRBV5-8 and TRBJ2-5, is EAGVTQSPTHLIKTRGQQATLRCSPISGHTSVYWYQQALGLGLQFLLWYDEGEERNRGNFPPRFSGRQFPNYSSELNVNALELEDSALYLCASHLGSTETQYFGPGTRLLVL.

Concerning this clonotype: Being one base from a much bigger clone, this may be a read error. In this CDR3 the conserved last residue, phenylalanine or tryptophan, is missing, so a read error is likely. The V call is TRBV5-6, the J call TRBJ1-2; unclear D gene. CDR3 length: 13 amino acids. CDR1 SGHDT and CDR2 YYEEEE come from the germline V gene. V was pared by 4 bases and J by 3 bases, with 10 bases between. The CDR3 sequence is CASSTDTDYGYTL. DNA of the CDR3: TGTGCCAGCAGCACCGACACGGACTATGGCTACACCCTC.

As for this clonotype: This sequence may be a read error, since a much larger clone differs from it by one base. The chain employs TRBV11-1 and TRBJ2-1, with D tentatively TRBD1 (5 bases). V lost 5 bases and J 0 bases, leaving 8 bases between the germline ends. The CDR3 length is 14 residues. From germline, CDR1 is SGHAT and CDR2 FQDESV (reference sequence). The CDR3 DNA reads as TGTGCCAGCAGCATAGACAGCTCCTACAATGAGCAGTTCTTC. It translates to CASSIDSSYNEQFF.

The chain links TRBV6-1 to TRBJ2-7; TRBD2 might be the D (6 bases). This CDR3 contains 16 residues. V was shortened by 8 bases and J by 0 bases, with 20 bases between the two germline ends. Germline lookup yields CDR1 MNHNS and CDR2 SASEGT. In nucleotides, the CDR3 is TGTGCCAGCGATTCTCCCCTAGCGCTTAGCTCCTACGAGCAGTACTTC. It yields the protein CASDSPLALSSYEQYF.

Concerning this clonotype itself: Lacking the conserved final phenylalanine or tryptophan, this CDR3 likely reflects a read error. The chain couples TRBV15 to TRBJ2-4, with D perhaps TRBD1 or TRBD2 (5 bases each). The germline gives CDR1 LNHNV, CDR2 YYDKDF (reference sequence). The CDR3 extends over 13 amino acids. Deletions cut 11 bases from V and 5 bases from J, with 16 bases between. CDR3 in DNA: TGTGCCGCCGTTGAGGGGCACGAAAACATTCAGTACCTC. It yields the protein CAAVEGHENIQYL.

V gene TRBV5-5 combines with J gene TRBJ2-7, with 7 bases lining up with TRBD1. The CDR3 is 15 residues long. Germline V gene sequence: CDR1 SGHKS, CDR2 YYEKEE (reference sequence). Trimming took 0 bases from V and 1 from J; bases not matched to a gene: 4. The CDR3 region is CASSLGTGPSYEQYF. The CDR3, as DNA: TGTGCCAGCAGCTTGGGGACAGGCCCTTCCTACGAGCAGTACTTC.

This chain joins TRBV10-3 and TRBJ1-1; TRBD1 aligns across 7 bases. Germline values: CDR1 ENHRY, CDR2 SYGVKD. The junction had 3 bases not matched to a gene; V was cut back by 5 bases and J by 6 bases. CDR3 size: 12 residues. CDR3 in DNA: TGTGCCATCAGTAGGACAGGAGCTGAAGCTTTCTTT. This gives the protein CAISRTGAEAFF.

The chain combines TRBV15 with TRBJ2-7; TRBD2 is a possible D gene (6 bases). The V end lost 3 bases, the J end lost 4 bases, and 10 bases lay between the germline ends. Per germline, CDR1 LNHNV and CDR2 YYDKDF (reference sequence). The CDR3 is 13 residues long. The CDR3 region is CATSSNGGYEQYF. The CDR3 coding sequence is TGTGCCACCAGCAGTAACGGGGGATACGAGCAGTACTTC.

J is TRBJ1-1 and V is TRBV12-3 or TRBV12-4; D unresolved. The CDR3 covers 14 residues. The V gene lost 7 bases and the J gene lost 0 bases, with 12 bases spanning the gap. CDR3 coding DNA: TGTGCCAGCAAGGACCGGACGGTGAACACTGAAGCTTTCTTT. Encoded protein: CASKDRTVNTEAFF.

The chain is built from TRBV24-1 and TRBJ2-1; TRBD2 matches 13 bases. The CDR3 is 15 residues long. Trimming at V came to 11 bases and at J to 9 bases, leaving 12 bases not matched to a gene. The germline gives CDR1 KGHDR, CDR2 SFDVKD. The CDR3 loop is CASLDRLAGGSEQFF. Here the CDR3 DNA reads TGTGCCAGCCTCGATAGACTAGCGGGGGGAAGTGAGCAGTTCTTC.

The chain joins TRBV6-1 to TRBJ2-3, with a weak D call TRBD2 (5 bases). The length of the CDR3 is 14 residues. From germline, CDR1 is MNHNS and CDR2 SASEGT. Trimming cost V 7 bases and J 0 bases, with 11 bases left between them. CDR3 nucleotides: TGTGCCAGCAAAGAGCGGACCAGCACAGATACGCAGTATTTT. Translation: CASKERTSTDTQYF.

This clonotype was counted at least ten times. CDR3 DNA sequence: TGTGCCAGCAATACGGAATTTAACTATGGCTACACCTTC. It encodes CASNTEFNYGYTF. The V call is TRBV5-8, the J call TRBJ1-2, with D hard to call. V was clipped by 6 bases and J by 1 base, with 10 bases between them. CDR1 and CDR2 (germline): SGHTS, YDEGEE. The CDR3 has 13 amino acids.

This clonotype was observed many times. V is TRBV19 and J is TRBJ1-1, with D unclear. V lost 11 bases and J 4 bases, leaving 20 bases between the germline ends. CDR3 size: 14 residues. Germline CDR1 is LNHDA and CDR2 is SQIVND (reference sequence). CDR3 coding DNA: TGTGCCGCTCGGGGAGACGTCCCGATCACTGAAGCTTTCTTT. It translates to CAARGDVPITEAFF. Filled out from reference TRBV19 and TRBJ1-1, the complete variable domain reads DGGITQSPKYLFRKEGQNVTLSCEQNLNHDAMYWYRQDPGQGLRLIYYSQIVNDFQKGDIAEGYSVSREKKESFPLTVTSAQKNPTAFYLCAARGDVPITEAFFGQGTRLTVV.

In DNA, the CDR3 is TGTGCCAGCTCATCCGACAGGGTCAACGAGCAGTACTTC. Translation: CASSSDRVNEQYF. The V and J genes are TRBV6-1 and TRBJ2-7; 7 positions agree with TRBD1. The CDR3 is made up of 13 amino acids. Germline CDR1 is MNHNS and CDR2 is SASEGT. V dropped 8 bases and J dropped 5; count of bases not matched to a gene: 9.

The chain uses TRBV18 and TRBJ2-2; 8 nucleotides match TRBD1. Germline CDR1 and CDR2: KGHSH and LQKENI. The J segment lost 6 bases and the V segment lost 3 bases, leaving 3 bases of the junction unmatched. The CDR3 contains 14 residues. As DNA, the CDR3 is TGTGCCAGCTCACCCGCAGGGGGCTCCGGGGAGCTGTTTTTT. Protein: CASSPAGGSGELFF.

This clonotype has just a few counts. The chain carries TRBV7-2 and TRBJ2-1; TRBD2 is a possible D gene (5 bases). There are 13 residues in the CDR3. Looked up from germline, CDR1 is SGHTA and CDR2 is FQGNSA. Trimming took off 2 bases at V and 9 bases at J, with 11 bases between the two ends. The CDR3 region is CASSLPGIGEQFF. The CDR3 DNA reads TGTGCCAGCAGCTTACCGGGGATAGGTGAGCAGTTCTTC. Variable domain in full (rest from reference TRBV7-2 and TRBJ2-1): GAGVSQSPSNKVTEKGKDVELRCDPISGHTALYWYRQSLGQGLEFLIYFQGNSAPDKSGLPSDRFSAERTGGSVSTLTIQRTQQEDSAVYLCASSLPGIGEQFFGPGTRLTVL.

This clonotype was detected ten times or more. The rearrangement uses TRBV20-1 and TRBJ1-2; D unclear. Germline V CDR1 and CDR2: DFQATT, SNEGSKA (reference sequence). V was shortened by 3 bases and J by 7 bases, with 12 bases between the two germline ends. The CDR3 extends over 12 amino acids. The CDR3 protein is CSASISFGGYTF. The CDR3 DNA reads TGCAGTGCTAGTATATCTTTCGGTGGCTACACCTTC.

The rearrangement uses TRBV12-5 and TRBJ2-3, with 10 positions matching TRBD1. The CDR3 sequence is 16 residues long. Trimming cost V 0 bases and J 6 bases; bases outside gene matches: 6. From germline, CDR1 is LGHNT and CDR2 FRNRAP. The CDR3 DNA follows: TGTGCTAGTGGTTTGGTACTGGGACAGGGGAGCGATACGCAGTATTTT. Residues: CASGLVLGQGSDTQYF.